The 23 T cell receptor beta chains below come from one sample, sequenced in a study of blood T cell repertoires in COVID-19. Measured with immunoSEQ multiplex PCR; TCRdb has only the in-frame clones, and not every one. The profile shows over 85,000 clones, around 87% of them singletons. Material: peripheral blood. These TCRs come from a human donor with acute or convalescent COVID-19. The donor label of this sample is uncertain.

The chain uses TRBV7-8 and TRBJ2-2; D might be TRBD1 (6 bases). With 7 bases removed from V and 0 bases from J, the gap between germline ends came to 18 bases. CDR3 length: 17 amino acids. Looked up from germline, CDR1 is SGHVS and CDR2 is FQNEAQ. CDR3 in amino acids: CASINRVDPANTGELFF. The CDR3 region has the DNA TGTGCCAGCATCAACAGGGTTGATCCCGCGAACACCGGGGAGCTGTTTTTT.

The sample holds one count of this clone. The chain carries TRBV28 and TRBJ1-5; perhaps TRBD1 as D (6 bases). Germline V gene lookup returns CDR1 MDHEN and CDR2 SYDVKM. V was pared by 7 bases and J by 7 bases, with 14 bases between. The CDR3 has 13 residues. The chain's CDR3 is CASKQGVLQPQHF. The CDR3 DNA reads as TGTGCCAGCAAACAGGGCGTCCTCCAGCCCCAGCATTTT.

Here the CDR3 DNA reads TGCGCCAGCAGCTTTAACGGGGGGGCTTACAATGAGCAGTTCTTC. This encodes CASSFNGGAYNEQFF. The chain has TRBV5-1 and TRBJ2-1; 8 bases align to TRBD2. V was pared by 2 bases and J by 4 bases, with 5 bases of the junction left unmatched. The germline gives CDR1 SGHRS, CDR2 YFSETQ. The CDR3 spans 15 residues.

As DNA, the CDR3 is TGTGCCAGCTCACCGGGACAGGGCCAGATTCCCTACGAGCAGTACTTC. Translated: CASSPGQGQIPYEQYF. This chain uses TRBV18 with TRBJ2-7; the match to TRBD1 covers 9 bases. V trimming: 3 bases; J trimming: 2 bases; junction bases outside the gene matches: 8. The V gene's germline CDR1 is KGHSH and CDR2 LQKENI. The CDR3 extends over 16 amino acids. Looking up the rest from reference TRBV18 and TRBJ2-7 gives the full variable domain: NAGVMQNPRHLVRRRGQEARLRCSPMKGHSHVYWYRQLPEEGLKFMVYLQKENIIDESGMPKERFSAEFPKEGPSILRIQQVVRGDSAAYFCASSPGQGQIPYEQYFGPGTRLTVT.

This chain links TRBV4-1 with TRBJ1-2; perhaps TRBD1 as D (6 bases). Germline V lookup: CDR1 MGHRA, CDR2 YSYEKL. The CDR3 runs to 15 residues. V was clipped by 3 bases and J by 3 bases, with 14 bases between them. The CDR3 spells CASSQPPQGDYGYTF. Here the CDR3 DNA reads TGCGCCAGCAGCCAGCCACCACAGGGTGACTATGGCTACACCTTC.

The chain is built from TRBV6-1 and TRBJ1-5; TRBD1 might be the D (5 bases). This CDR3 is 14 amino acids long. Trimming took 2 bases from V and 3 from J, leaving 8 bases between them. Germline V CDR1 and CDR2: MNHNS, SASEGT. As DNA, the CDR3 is TGTGCCAGCAGTGAACGACAGCTCAATCAGCCCCAGCATTTT. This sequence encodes CASSERQLNQPQHF.

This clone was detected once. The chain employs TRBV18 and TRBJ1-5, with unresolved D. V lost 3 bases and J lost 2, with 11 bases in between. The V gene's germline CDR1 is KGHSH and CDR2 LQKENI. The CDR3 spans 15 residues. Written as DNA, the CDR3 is TGTGCCAGCTCACCCGCCGGGATGGGCAATCAGCCCCAGCATTTT. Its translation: CASSPAGMGNQPQHF.

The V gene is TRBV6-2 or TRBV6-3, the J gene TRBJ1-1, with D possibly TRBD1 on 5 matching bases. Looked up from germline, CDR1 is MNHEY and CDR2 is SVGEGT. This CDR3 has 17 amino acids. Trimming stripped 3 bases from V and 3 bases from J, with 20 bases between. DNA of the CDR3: TGTGCCAGCAGTTATAAGGGACGGATCTGGGGGGACACTGAAGCTTTCTTT. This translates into CASSYKGRIWGDTEAFF.

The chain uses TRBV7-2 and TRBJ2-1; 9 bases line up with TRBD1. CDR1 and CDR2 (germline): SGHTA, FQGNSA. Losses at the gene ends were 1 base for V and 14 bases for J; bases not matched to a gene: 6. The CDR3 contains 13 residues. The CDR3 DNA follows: TGTGCCAGCAGCTTAGTTTTCCGGGACAGGGAGTTCTTC. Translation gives CASSLVFRDREFF.

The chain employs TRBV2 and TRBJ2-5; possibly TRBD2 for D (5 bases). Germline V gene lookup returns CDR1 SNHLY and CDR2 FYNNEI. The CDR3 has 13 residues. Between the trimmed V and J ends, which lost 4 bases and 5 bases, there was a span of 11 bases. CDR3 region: CASSGGSVETQYF. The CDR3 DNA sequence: TGTGCCAGCAGTGGTGGTAGCGTTGAGACCCAGTACTTC.

The CDR3 region is CASSLVGTSEQETQYF. As DNA, the CDR3 is TGTGCCAGCAGCTTGGTGGGGACTAGCGAACAAGAGACCCAGTACTTC. V usage is TRBV5-4 and J usage is TRBJ2-5, with 10 bases aligning to TRBD2. The CDR3 runs 16 residues. The V segment lost 0 bases and the J segment 2 bases; nucleotides outside the gene matches: 4. CDR1 SGHNT and CDR2 YYREEE come from the germline V gene (reference sequence).

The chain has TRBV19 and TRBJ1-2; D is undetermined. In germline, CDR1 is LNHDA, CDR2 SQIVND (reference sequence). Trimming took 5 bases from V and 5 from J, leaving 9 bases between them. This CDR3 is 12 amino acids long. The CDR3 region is CASSPRSYGYTF. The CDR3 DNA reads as TGTGCCAGTAGTCCCCGGTCGTATGGCTACACCTTC. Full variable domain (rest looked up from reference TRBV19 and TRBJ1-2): DGGITQSPKYLFRKEGQNVTLSCEQNLNHDAMYWYRQDPGQGLRLIYYSQIVNDFQKGDIAEGYSVSREKKESFPLTVTSAQKNPTAFYLCASSPRSYGYTFGSGTRLTVV.

This CDR3 reads CALGQANQPQHF. For the CDR3, the DNA is TGTGCCCTTGGGCAGGCCAATCAGCCCCAGCATTTT. The J gene is TRBJ1-5, the V gene TRBV28, with D unresolved. Germline V gene data show CDR1 as MDHEN and CDR2 as SYDVKM. Between the trimmed V and J ends, which lost 11 bases and 3 bases, there was a span of 11 bases. This CDR3 is 12 amino acids long.

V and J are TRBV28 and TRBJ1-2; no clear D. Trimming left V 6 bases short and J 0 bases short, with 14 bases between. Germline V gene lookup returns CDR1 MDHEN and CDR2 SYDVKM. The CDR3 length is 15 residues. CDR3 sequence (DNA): TGTGCCAGCAGCCACCGCGGGTTCCCTAACTATGGCTACACCTTC. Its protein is CASSHRGFPNYGYTF.

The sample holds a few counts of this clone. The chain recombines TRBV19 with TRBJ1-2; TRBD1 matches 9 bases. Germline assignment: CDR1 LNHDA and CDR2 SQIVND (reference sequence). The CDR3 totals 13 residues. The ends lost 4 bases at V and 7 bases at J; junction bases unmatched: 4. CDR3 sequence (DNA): TGTGCCAGTAGTACGGGACAGGGCCTTGGCTACACCTTC. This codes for CASSTGQGLGYTF.

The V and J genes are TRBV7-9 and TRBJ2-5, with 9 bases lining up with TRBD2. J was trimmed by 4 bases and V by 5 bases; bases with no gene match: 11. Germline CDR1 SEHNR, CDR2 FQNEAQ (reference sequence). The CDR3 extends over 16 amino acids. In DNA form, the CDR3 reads TGTGCCAGCAGCGCCTCGTGGCGGGGGGGCCTAGAGACCCAGTACTTC. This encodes CASSASWRGGLETQYF.

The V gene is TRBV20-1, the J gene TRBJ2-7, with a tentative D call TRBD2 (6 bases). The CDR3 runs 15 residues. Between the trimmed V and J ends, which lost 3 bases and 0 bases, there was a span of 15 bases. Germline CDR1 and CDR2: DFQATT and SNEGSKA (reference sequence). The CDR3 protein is CSASGGSGSSYEQYF. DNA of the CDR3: TGCAGTGCTAGTGGGGGTAGCGGAAGCTCCTACGAGCAGTACTTC.

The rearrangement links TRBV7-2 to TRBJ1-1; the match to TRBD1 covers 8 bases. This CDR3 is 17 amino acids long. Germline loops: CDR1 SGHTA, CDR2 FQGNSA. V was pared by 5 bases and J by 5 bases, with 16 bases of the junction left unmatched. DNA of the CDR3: TGTGCCAGCAGCCGTGGACGCAGGGGGCTTAGGCGGACTGAAGCTTTCTTT. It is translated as CASSRGRRGLRRTEAFF.

CDR3 sequence reads: CASSRLALAPKETQYF. CDR3 bases: TGTGCCAGCAGCCGACTAGCGTTGGCCCCGAAAGAGACCCAGTACTTC. The gene calls are TRBV6-2 or TRBV6-3 and TRBJ2-5; 8 bases map to TRBD2. This CDR3 spans 16 amino acids. V lost 6 bases and J lost 3; bases outside the gene matches: 12. The germline V gene encodes CDR1 MNHEY and CDR2 SVGEGT.

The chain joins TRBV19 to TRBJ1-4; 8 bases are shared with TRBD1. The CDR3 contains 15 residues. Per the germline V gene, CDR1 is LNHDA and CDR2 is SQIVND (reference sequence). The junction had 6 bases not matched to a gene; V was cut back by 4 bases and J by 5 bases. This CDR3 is CASSKDRALNEKLFF. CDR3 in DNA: TGTGCCAGTAGTAAGGACAGGGCCCTGAATGAAAAACTGTTTTTT.

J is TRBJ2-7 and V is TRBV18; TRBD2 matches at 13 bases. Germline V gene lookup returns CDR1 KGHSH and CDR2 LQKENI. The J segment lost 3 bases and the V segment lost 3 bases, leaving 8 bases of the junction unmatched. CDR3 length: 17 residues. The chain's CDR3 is CASSPGTSGKVYYEQYF. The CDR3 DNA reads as TGTGCCAGCTCACCGGGGACTAGCGGGAAGGTTTACTACGAGCAGTACTTC.

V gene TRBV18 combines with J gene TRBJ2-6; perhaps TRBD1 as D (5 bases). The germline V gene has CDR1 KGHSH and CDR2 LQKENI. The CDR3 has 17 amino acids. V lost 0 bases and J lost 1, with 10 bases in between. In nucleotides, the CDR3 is TGTGCCAGCTCACCACCCTCGACAGCATCTGGGGCCAACGTCCTGACTTTC. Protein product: CASSPPSTASGANVLTF. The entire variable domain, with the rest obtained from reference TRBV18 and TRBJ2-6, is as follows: NAGVMQNPRHLVRRRGQEARLRCSPMKGHSHVYWYRQLPEEGLKFMVYLQKENIIDESGMPKERFSAEFPKEGPSILRIQQVVRGDSAAYFCASSPPSTASGANVLTFGAGSRLTVL.

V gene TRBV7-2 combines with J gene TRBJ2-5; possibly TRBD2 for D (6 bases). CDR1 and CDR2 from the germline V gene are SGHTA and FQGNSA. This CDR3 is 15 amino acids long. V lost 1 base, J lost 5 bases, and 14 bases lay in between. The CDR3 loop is CASSLGGRPGETQYF. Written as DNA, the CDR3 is TGTGCCAGCAGCTTAGGGGGGAGGCCGGGGGAGACCCAGTACTTC. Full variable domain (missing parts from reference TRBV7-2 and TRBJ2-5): GAGVSQSPSNKVTEKGKDVELRCDPISGHTALYWYRQSLGQGLEFLIYFQGNSAPDKSGLPSDRFSAERTGGSVSTLTIQRTQQEDSAVYLCASSLGGRPGETQYFGPGTRLLVL.